Listed below are T cell receptor beta chains from one sample, sequenced in a study of siplizumab effects on memory and regulatory T cells. For these TCRs, the target antigens are not known. Sequencing was performed with immunoSEQ multiplex PCR; in TCRdb, only in-frame clones are kept and a portion is missing. Of nearly 20,000 clones listed, 44% are singletons. Sequencing was performed on CFSE-low (dividing) CD4+ T cells sorted from an allogeneic mixed lymphocyte reaction. The receptors come from a human donor in good health; the cells came from an allogeneic mixed lymphocyte reaction. Some clones in this sample may be carry-over from other donors' samples. The CDR3 runs from the conserved cysteine through the conserved F or W. The order of the fields is J gene, D gene, V gene, clone size, CDR3 protein. D genes are given only for firm matches. Clone size, where shown, is once, few, many, or a class for clones that have expanded.

j_gene: TRBJ2-7; d_gene: .; v_gene: TRBV2; abundance: few; CDR3aa: CASGDSIYEQYF
j_gene: TRBJ1-1; d_gene: .; v_gene: TRBV29-1; abundance: .; CDR3aa: CSVDTIRGRVTEAFF
j_gene: TRBJ2-7; d_gene: .; v_gene: TRBV2; abundance: many; CDR3aa: CASSPGLFGYEQYF
j_gene: TRBJ1-4; d_gene: .; v_gene: TRBV6-5; abundance: few; CDR3aa: CASSYDEKLFF
j_gene: TRBJ1-2; d_gene: .; v_gene: TRBV10-3; abundance: .; CDR3aa: CAISEGPRRDYGYTF
j_gene: TRBJ1-1; d_gene: .; v_gene: TRBV5-1; abundance: .; CDR3aa: CASSFVEGVGTEAFF
j_gene: TRBJ1-1; d_gene: TRBD1; v_gene: TRBV9; abundance: once; CDR3aa: CASSTMGTGNTEAFF
j_gene: TRBJ2-1; d_gene: TRBD2; v_gene: TRBV10-3; abundance: .; CDR3aa: CASSTGLAGAGEQFF
j_gene: TRBJ1-2; d_gene: .; v_gene: TRBV6-6; abundance: medium-sized; CDR3aa: CASSYSPGPDGYTF
j_gene: TRBJ1-1; d_gene: TRBD1; v_gene: TRBV6-1; abundance: few; CDR3aa: CASSPRDREFNEAFF
j_gene: TRBJ1-2; d_gene: .; v_gene: TRBV18; abundance: .; CDR3aa: CASSPRQLEVYGYTF
j_gene: TRBJ1-3; d_gene: .; v_gene: TRBV6-5; abundance: .; CDR3aa: CASRSLVQWENTIYF
j_gene: TRBJ2-6; d_gene: .; v_gene: TRBV19; abundance: many; CDR3aa: CASSRSSGANVLTF
j_gene: TRBJ2-7; d_gene: .; v_gene: TRBV19; abundance: .; CDR3aa: CASSQQSGGLEQYF
j_gene: TRBJ2-3; d_gene: .; v_gene: TRBV5-4; abundance: .; CDR3aa: CASSLGEGLTDTQYF
j_gene: TRBJ1-6; d_gene: TRBD1; v_gene: TRBV6-5; abundance: few; CDR3aa: CASSGQGIGNSPLHF
j_gene: TRBJ2-5; d_gene: .; v_gene: TRBV6-5; abundance: few; CDR3aa: CASSRYQETQYF
j_gene: TRBJ2-3; d_gene: .; v_gene: TRBV18; abundance: .; CDR3aa: CASSPEYLSTDTQYF
j_gene: TRBJ2-7; d_gene: TRBD2; v_gene: TRBV27; abundance: medium-sized; CDR3aa: CASRLAGATSSYEQYF
j_gene: TRBJ2-3; d_gene: .; v_gene: TRBV15; abundance: .; CDR3aa: CATSRGSGEGADTQYF
j_gene: TRBJ2-5; d_gene: TRBD2; v_gene: TRBV16; abundance: .; CDR3aa: CASTPGTSGRLETQYF
j_gene: TRBJ2-5; d_gene: .; v_gene: TRBV5-4; abundance: few; CDR3aa: CASSEGLLRETQYF
j_gene: TRBJ2-5; d_gene: TRBD2; v_gene: TRBV4-1; abundance: .; CDR3aa: CASSQVGLAGHQETQYF
j_gene: TRBJ2-5; d_gene: .; v_gene: TRBV6-4; abundance: .; CDR3aa: CASRWNEKYF
j_gene: TRBJ1-4; d_gene: TRBD1; v_gene: TRBV6-5; abundance: few; CDR3aa: CASSLQGTTNEKLFF
j_gene: TRBJ1-1; d_gene: .; v_gene: TRBV20-1; abundance: few; CDR3aa: CSAHLTGRAFF
j_gene: TRBJ2-5; d_gene: TRBD1; v_gene: TRBV5-5; abundance: .; CDR3aa: CASSLSQGAWETQYF
j_gene: TRBJ2-1; d_gene: .; v_gene: TRBV7-9; abundance: .; CDR3aa: CASSLVSHEQFF
j_gene: TRBJ1-5; d_gene: .; v_gene: TRBV4-1; abundance: few; CDR3aa: CASSQWAGGRNQPQHF
j_gene: TRBJ2-7; d_gene: .; v_gene: TRBV6-5; abundance: .; CDR3aa: CASSPGTPYEQYF
j_gene: TRBJ1-5; d_gene: .; v_gene: TRBV7-8; abundance: medium-sized; CDR3aa: CASSPGRVQPQHF
j_gene: TRBJ2-7; d_gene: .; v_gene: TRBV29-1; abundance: .; CDR3aa: CSVVTGFTYEQYF
j_gene: TRBJ1-4; d_gene: .; v_gene: TRBV18; abundance: .; CDR3aa: CASSPGGTAYEKLFF
j_gene: TRBJ2-7; d_gene: .; v_gene: TRBV6-5; abundance: .; CDR3aa: CASRLGGGPNEQYF
j_gene: TRBJ1-2; d_gene: .; v_gene: TRBV6-5; abundance: .; CDR3aa: CASSYSNSYGYTF
j_gene: TRBJ2-1; d_gene: .; v_gene: TRBV7-6; abundance: .; CDR3aa: CASSTNPSYNEQFF
j_gene: TRBJ1-5; d_gene: .; v_gene: TRBV6-5; abundance: .; CDR3aa: CASSYWEGEPQHF
j_gene: TRBJ2-1; d_gene: .; v_gene: TRBV6-1; abundance: .; CDR3aa: CASSERSSSYNEQFF
j_gene: TRBJ2-3; d_gene: .; v_gene: TRBV18; abundance: .; CDR3aa: CASSPLALHTDTQYF
j_gene: TRBJ1-3; d_gene: .; v_gene: TRBV6-6; abundance: .; CDR3aa: CASSFRAESGNTIYF
j_gene: TRBJ2-7; d_gene: TRBD2; v_gene: TRBV19; abundance: medium-sized; CDR3aa: CASSIVAGAVYEQYF
j_gene: TRBJ2-3; d_gene: .; v_gene: TRBV5-6; abundance: few; CDR3aa: CASSRVYTDTQYF
j_gene: TRBJ1-3; d_gene: TRBD1; v_gene: TRBV5-6; abundance: medium-sized; CDR3aa: CASSRQGSGNTIYF
j_gene: TRBJ1-1; d_gene: .; v_gene: TRBV5-1; abundance: .; CDR3aa: CASSYGQSDTEAFF
j_gene: TRBJ2-2; d_gene: .; v_gene: TRBV7-3; abundance: .; CDR3aa: CASSPQGGGELFF
j_gene: TRBJ2-3; d_gene: .; v_gene: TRBV29-1; abundance: .; CDR3aa: CSAGGSITDTQYF
j_gene: TRBJ2-2; d_gene: .; v_gene: TRBV10-2; abundance: few; CDR3aa: CASSLTRVGGELFF
j_gene: TRBJ1-4; d_gene: .; v_gene: TRBV27; abundance: few; CDR3aa: CASRVGGTERSEKLFF
j_gene: TRBJ1-5; d_gene: .; v_gene: TRBV6-6; abundance: few; CDR3aa: CASSPPSQPQHF
j_gene: TRBJ2-6; d_gene: .; v_gene: TRBV27; abundance: .; CDR3aa: CASSPLGNLPLGANVLTF
j_gene: TRBJ1-3; d_gene: .; v_gene: TRBV5-1; abundance: medium-sized; CDR3aa: CASSAGTYFSGNTIYF
j_gene: TRBJ1-2; d_gene: .; v_gene: TRBV5-4; abundance: .; CDR3aa: CASSSRQEGTYGYTF
j_gene: TRBJ2-7; d_gene: .; v_gene: TRBV19; abundance: few; CDR3aa: CASSKDRSLPYEQYF
j_gene: TRBJ2-6; d_gene: .; v_gene: TRBV5-4; abundance: .; CDR3aa: CASSLVGSGANVLTF
j_gene: TRBJ1-6; d_gene: .; v_gene: TRBV7-9; abundance: medium-sized; CDR3aa: CASSRGDSSYNSPLHF
j_gene: TRBJ2-7; d_gene: TRBD2; v_gene: TRBV27; abundance: .; CDR3aa: CASSFGSSGRAHEQYF
j_gene: TRBJ1-2; d_gene: TRBD1; v_gene: TRBV23-1; abundance: few; CDR3aa: CASSQYRGGYGYTF
j_gene: TRBJ2-1; d_gene: TRBD2; v_gene: TRBV9; abundance: .; CDR3aa: CASSREVAGGLYNEQFF
j_gene: TRBJ1-2; d_gene: .; v_gene: TRBV25-1; abundance: .; CDR3aa: CASSEFGPSSYGYTF